Below, 12 T cell receptor beta chains from the same sample are listed, as sequenced in a study of tumor-infiltrating lymphocytes in primary liver carcinoma. Reverse transcription of roughly 470 ng total RNA with a constant-region primer produced TCR beta cDNA. Researchers made the TCR beta libraries by running three nested multiplex PCR rounds with slightly modified ARM-PCR. Use of TRBV1-TRBV30 forward primers with a C-beta reverse primer characterized the first two PCR rounds, which lasted 10 cycles each. TCRdb redid the calling of the multiplex PCR reads with MiXCR, one entry per CDR3 protein. The data show 200,000 or so distinct CDR3 sequences, with roughly two thirds seen just once and about 7.1% held by the top ten. Germline DNA was also extracted, while the blood RNA originated from unsorted whole blood. The material sequenced was peripheral blood. Receptors originate from an older woman with primary liver carcinoma and hepatitis B virus infection.

This chain joins TRBV7-9 and TRBJ1-2, with TRBD1 as a possible D gene (5 bases). Trimming pared 11 bases from V and 7 bases from J, leaving 20 bases between. Germline V CDR1 and CDR2: SEHNR, FQNEAQ (reference sequence). This CDR3 has 13 amino acids. CDR3 sequence reads: CACNLREGSGYTF. DNA for the CDR3: TGTGCCTGCAACCTCCGTGAGGGGTCTGGCTACACCTTC.

This clonotype occurred once. The J gene is TRBJ2-1, the V gene TRBV11-2, with TRBD1 matching over 9 bases. Trimming at V came to 2 bases and at J to 9 bases, leaving 14 bases not matched to a gene. This CDR3 has 17 amino acids. The germline V gene encodes CDR1 SGHAT and CDR2 FQNNGV. The CDR3 nucleotides are TGTGCCAGCAGCTTAACACACGGACAGGGGTACAGGAGTGAGCAGTTCTTC. Its protein is CASSLTHGQGYRSEQFF.

V usage is TRBV28 and J usage is TRBJ2-3; TRBD2 is a possible D gene (7 bases). V was clipped by 8 bases and J by 5 bases, with 17 bases between them. The V gene's germline CDR1 is MDHEN and CDR2 SYDVKM. This CDR3 has 14 residues. In DNA form, the CDR3 reads TGTGCCAGCTGGGGGGCGGGAGAGGGAGATACGCAGTATTTT. Translating gives CASWGAGEGDTQYF.

For this clonotype: Compared with germline, one end of the junction differs, possibly owing to a read error. CDR3: CGSSQGASGYTGELVF. The CDR3 DNA reads TGTGGCAGCAGCCAGGGGGCTAGCGGCTACACCGGGGAGCTGGTTTTT. This chain connects TRBV5-4 to TRBJ2-2; D might be TRBD1 (8 bases). CDR1 and CDR2 (germline): SGHNT, YYREEE (reference sequence). The CDR3 is made up of 16 amino acids.

Points on this clonotype: This may stem from a read error, because a much larger clone lies one nucleotide away. This chain connects TRBV4-1 to TRBJ1-6, with D hard to call. The CDR3 spans 15 residues. CDR1 and CDR2 (germline): MGHRA, YSYEKL. V lost 2 bases and J 5 bases, leaving 10 bases between the germline ends. The CDR3 DNA reads as TGCGCCAGCAGCCAAAGGTGGATGGATAATTCACCCCTCCACTTT. This codes for CASSQRWMDNSPLHF.

Turning to this clonotype: Possible read error: a much larger clone is one base away. The chain employs TRBV5-6 and TRBJ2-2; 10 bases align to TRBD1. Germline V lookup: CDR1 SGHDT, CDR2 YYEEEE. Trimming at V came to 7 bases and at J to 5 bases, leaving 5 bases not matched to a gene. The CDR3 has 14 amino acids. CDR3 loop: CASGTGENTGELFF. In nucleotides, the CDR3 is TGTGCCAGCGGGACAGGGGAGAATACCGGGGAGCTGTTTTTT.

Concerning this clonotype itself: One junction end does not reproduce the germline sequence, and a read error may be involved. V gene TRBV11-2 combines with J gene TRBJ2-7, with 8 positions matching TRBD1. This CDR3 contains 14 residues. Germline V gene sequence: CDR1 SGHAT, CDR2 FQNNGV. CDR3 DNA: TGTGCCAGCAGTCCCAGGGGGCTGACCTACGAGCCGTACTTC. It is translated as CASSPRGLTYEPYF.

With respect to this clonotype: A much larger clonotype is one base distant, so this may be a read error. J is TRBJ2-7 and V is TRBV28, with 7 nucleotides matching TRBD1. The CDR3 contains 15 residues. Germline CDR1 is MDHEN and CDR2 is SYDVKM. The CDR3 reads CASSSQRDRSYEKYF. Written as DNA, the CDR3 is TGTGCCAGCAGTTCCCAAAGGGACAGATCCTACGAGAAGTACTTC.

The chain links TRBV11-3 to TRBJ2-7; D is unresolved. This CDR3 comprises 14 residues. V lost 2 bases and J lost 3, with 11 bases in between. Per the germline V gene, CDR1 is SGHNT and CDR2 is YENEEA. For the CDR3, the DNA is TGTGCCAGCAGCTTATCGGTGAGCCGCTACGAGCAGTACTTC. It specifies CASSLSVSRYEQYF.

Concerning this clonotype: Possible read error: a much larger clone is one base away. The chain carries TRBV13 and TRBJ2-1; 12 bases match TRBD2. This CDR3 region has 16 residues. Germline V lookup: CDR1 PRHDT, CDR2 FYEKMQ (reference sequence). This chain's CDR3 is CASSTQGLAGNNEQLF. In nucleotides, the CDR3 is TGTGCCAGCAGCACCCAGGGACTAGCGGGCAACAATGAGCAGCTCTTC.

In this sample, this clonotype turned up many times. This rearrangement joins TRBV29-1 to TRBJ2-3; D call uncertain. CDR1 is SQVTM, CDR2 ANQGSEA, per germline. This CDR3 region has 12 residues. The ends were cut back, 0 bases at V and 9 bases at J, with 10 bases in the middle. CDR3 in amino acids: CSVEDGEETQYF. The CDR3, as DNA: TGCAGCGTTGAAGATGGAGAAGAGACGCAGTATTTT.

The rearrangement joins TRBV28 to TRBJ2-7; TRBD1 matches 8 bases. Germline V gene sequence: CDR1 MDHEN, CDR2 SYDVKM. The V gene end was trimmed by 6 bases and the J gene end by 2 bases; junction bases not matched to a gene: 6. This CDR3 region has 14 residues. CDR3 sequence: CASRTPGQAYEQYF. The CDR3 DNA follows: TGTGCCAGCAGAACTCCGGGACAGGCCTACGAGCAGTACTTC.